Given below is one TCR beta chain in context. This entry comes from a study of T cell changes during pregnancy in multiple sclerosis. Trimming at V came to 5 bases and at J to 13 bases, leaving 9 bases not matched to a gene. Per germline, CDR1 MNHEY and CDR2 SVGAGI. The CDR3 sequence is 14 residues long. The protocol was immunoSEQ multiplex PCR, while the TCRdb copy is restricted to in-frame clones and leaves out a portion. The table records some 54,000 clones, about 92% of them present only once. The gene calls are TRBV6-5 and TRBJ2-5, with 14 bases fitting TRBD2. This specimen was peripheral blood, taken after pregnancy. The sequence was collected from a female donor with multiple sclerosis, enrolled in a pregnancy study. CDR3 residues: CASSAGTSGSLVYF. The CDR3 nucleotides read TGTGCCAGCAGTGCCGGGACTAGCGGGAGTTTGGTGTACTTC.